Each of the 2 T cell receptor beta chains below was sequenced from the same sample in a study of blood T cells in healthy people across ages. Alongside a J-beta primer mix, a sample-barcoded 5' primer served in a second PCR lasting about 7 to 11 cycles. TCRdb ran MiXCR on the 5' RACE reads and lists one entry per CDR3 protein. The sample has roughly 860,000 distinct CDR3 sequences, around 62% seen once. The sample comprised blood. These TCRs come from a man aged 30-40 years in good health.

Note on this clonotype: This clone may be a read error of a much larger clone one base away. The V gene is TRBV7-2, the J gene TRBJ1-2; tentative D call: TRBD1 (6 bases). CDR3 length: 12 residues. The V end lost 5 bases, the J end lost 4 bases, and 8 bases lay between the germline ends. Germline loops: CDR1 SGHTA, CDR2 FQGNSA. Here the CDR3 DNA reads TGTGCCAGCAGCCGGGACACCTATGGCTACACCTTC. Its translation is CASSRDTYGYTF.

This clonotype has a single count. A much larger clone differs from this one at a single base, so this may be a read error. The chain couples TRBV7-2 to TRBJ2-1, with TRBD1 matching over 8 bases. The length of the CDR3 is 14 residues. Germline CDR1 is SGHTA and CDR2 is FQGNSA. CDR3 residues: CVSRPGGAYNEQFF. The CDR3 nucleotides are TGTGTCAGCCGCCCAGGGGGCGCCTACAATGAGCAGTTCTTC. Full variable domain (missing parts from reference TRBV7-2 and TRBJ2-1): GAGVSQSPSNKVTEKGKDVELRCDPISGHTALYWYRQSLGQGLEFLIYFQGNSAPDKSGLPSDRFSAERTGGSVSTLTIQRTQQEDSAVYLCVSRPGGAYNEQFFGPGTRLTVL.